This T cell receptor beta chain was identified during a study of regulatory and conventional T cells in RAG deficiency. The CDR3 consists of 16 residues. Trimming stripped 0 bases from V and 0 bases from J, with 9 bases between. Germline loops: CDR1 LGHNA, CDR2 YNFKEQ. Conventional CD4+ T cells were sorted from blood as CD25-low CD127-high cells. Profiled with immunoSEQ multiplex PCR; TCRdb holds only in-frame clones, not every one. The repertoire holds 20,000 or so clones, with around 94% as singletons. Separately, the same data were catalogued under a study of regulatory T cells. That investigation notes: The PCR used 52 TRBV and 13 TRBJ primers.

The specimen sequenced was CD4+ T cells sorted from blood. The sequence was obtained from a human donor in good health. The J gene is TRBJ2-1, the V gene TRBV4-2; TRBD1 is a possible D gene (6 bases). This CDR3 is CASSQEGAPSYNEQFF. Here the CDR3 DNA reads TGTGCCAGCAGCCAAGAGGGGGCTCCCTCCTACAATGAGCAGTTCTTC.